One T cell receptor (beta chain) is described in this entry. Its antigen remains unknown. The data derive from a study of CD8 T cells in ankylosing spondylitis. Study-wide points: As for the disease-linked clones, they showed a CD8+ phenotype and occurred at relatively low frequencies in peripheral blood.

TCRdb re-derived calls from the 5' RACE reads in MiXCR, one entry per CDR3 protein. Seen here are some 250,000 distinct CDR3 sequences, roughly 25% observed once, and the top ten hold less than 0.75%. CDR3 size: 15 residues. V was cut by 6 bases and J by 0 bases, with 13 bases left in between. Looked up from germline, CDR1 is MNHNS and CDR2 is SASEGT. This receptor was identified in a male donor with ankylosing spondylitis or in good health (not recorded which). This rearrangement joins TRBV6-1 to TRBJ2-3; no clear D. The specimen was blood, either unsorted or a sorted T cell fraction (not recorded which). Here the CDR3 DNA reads TGTGCCAGCAGGTCCGGTGGGCTAAGCACAGATACGCAGTATTTT. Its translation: CASRSGGLSTDTQYF.